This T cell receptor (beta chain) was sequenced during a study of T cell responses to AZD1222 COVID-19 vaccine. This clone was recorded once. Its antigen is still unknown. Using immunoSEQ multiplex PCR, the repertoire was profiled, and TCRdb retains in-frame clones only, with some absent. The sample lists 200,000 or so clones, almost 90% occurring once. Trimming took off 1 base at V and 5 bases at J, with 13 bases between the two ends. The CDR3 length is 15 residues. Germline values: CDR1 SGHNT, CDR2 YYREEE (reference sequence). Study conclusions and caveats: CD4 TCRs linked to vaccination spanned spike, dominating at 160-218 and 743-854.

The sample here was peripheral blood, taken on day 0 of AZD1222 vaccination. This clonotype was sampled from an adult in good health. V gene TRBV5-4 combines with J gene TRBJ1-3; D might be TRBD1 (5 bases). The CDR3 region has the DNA TGTGCCAGCAGCTTGTCCCGGGGCAGTCGAAACACCATATATTTT. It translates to CASSLSRGSRNTIYF.